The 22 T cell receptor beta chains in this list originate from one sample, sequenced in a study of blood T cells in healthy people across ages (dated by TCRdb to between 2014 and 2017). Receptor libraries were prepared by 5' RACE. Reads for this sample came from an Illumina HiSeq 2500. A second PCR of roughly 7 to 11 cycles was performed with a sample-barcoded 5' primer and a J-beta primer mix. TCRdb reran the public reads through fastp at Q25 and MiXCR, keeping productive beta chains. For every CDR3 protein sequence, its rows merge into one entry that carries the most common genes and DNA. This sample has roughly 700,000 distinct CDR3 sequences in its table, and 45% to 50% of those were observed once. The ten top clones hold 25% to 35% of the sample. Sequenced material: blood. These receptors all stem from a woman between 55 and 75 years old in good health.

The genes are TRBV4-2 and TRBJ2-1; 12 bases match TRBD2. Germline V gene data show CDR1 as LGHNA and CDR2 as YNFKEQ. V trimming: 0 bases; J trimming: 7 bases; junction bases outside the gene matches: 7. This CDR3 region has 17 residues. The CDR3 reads CASSQDRLAGVINEQFF. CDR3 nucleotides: TGTGCCAGCAGCCAAGACCGACTAGCGGGAGTTATTAATGAGCAGTTCTTC.

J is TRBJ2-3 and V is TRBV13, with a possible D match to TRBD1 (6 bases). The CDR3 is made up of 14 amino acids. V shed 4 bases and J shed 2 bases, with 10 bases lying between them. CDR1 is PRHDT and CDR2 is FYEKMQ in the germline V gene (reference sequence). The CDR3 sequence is CASSWGTTTDTQYF. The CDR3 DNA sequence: TGTGCCAGCAGCTGGGGGACAACCACAGATACGCAGTATTTT.

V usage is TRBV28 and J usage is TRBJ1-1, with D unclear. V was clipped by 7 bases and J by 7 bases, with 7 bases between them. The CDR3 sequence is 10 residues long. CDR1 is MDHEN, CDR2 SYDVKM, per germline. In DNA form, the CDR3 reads TGTGCCAGCATAGGGAATGAAGCTTTCTTT. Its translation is CASIGNEAFF.

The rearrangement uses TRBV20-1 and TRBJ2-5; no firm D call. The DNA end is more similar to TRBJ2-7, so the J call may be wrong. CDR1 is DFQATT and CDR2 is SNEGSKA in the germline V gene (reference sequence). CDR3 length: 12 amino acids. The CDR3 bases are TGCAGTGCTAGCGGTGAATACTACGAGCAGTACTTC. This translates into CSASGEYYEQYF.

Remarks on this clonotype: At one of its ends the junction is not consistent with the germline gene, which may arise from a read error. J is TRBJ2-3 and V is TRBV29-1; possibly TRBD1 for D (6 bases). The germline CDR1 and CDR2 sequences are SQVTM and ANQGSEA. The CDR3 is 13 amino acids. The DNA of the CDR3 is TGCAGCGTTGCGGACAGAAGCACAGATGCGCAGTATTTT. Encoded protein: CSVADRSTDAQYF.

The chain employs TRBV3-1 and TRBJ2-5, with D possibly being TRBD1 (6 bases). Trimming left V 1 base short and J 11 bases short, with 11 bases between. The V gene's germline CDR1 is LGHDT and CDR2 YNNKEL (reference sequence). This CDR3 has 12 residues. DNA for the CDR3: TGTGCCAGCAGCCAAGGGGGGCGAGAGCAGTACTTC. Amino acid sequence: CASSQGGREQYF.

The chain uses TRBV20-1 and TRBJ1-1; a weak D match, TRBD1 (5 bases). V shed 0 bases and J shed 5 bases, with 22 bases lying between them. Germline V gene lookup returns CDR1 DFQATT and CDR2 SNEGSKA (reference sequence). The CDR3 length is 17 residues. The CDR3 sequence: CSARDLGVGTVVTEAFF. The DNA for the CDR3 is TGCAGTGCTAGAGATCTGGGGGTGGGTACGGTAGTGACTGAAGCTTTCTTT.

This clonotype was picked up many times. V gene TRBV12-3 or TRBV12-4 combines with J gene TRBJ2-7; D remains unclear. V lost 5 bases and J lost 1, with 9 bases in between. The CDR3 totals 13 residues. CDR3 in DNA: TGTGCCAGCAGTGTCCACGGGTCCTACGAGCAGTACTTC. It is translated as CASSVHGSYEQYF.

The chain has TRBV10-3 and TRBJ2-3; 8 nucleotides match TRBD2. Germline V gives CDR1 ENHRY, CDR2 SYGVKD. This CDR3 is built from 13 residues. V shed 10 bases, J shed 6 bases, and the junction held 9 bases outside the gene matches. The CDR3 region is CATTREGLDTQYF. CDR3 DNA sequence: TGTGCCACAACCCGGGAGGGTCTGGATACGCAGTATTTT.

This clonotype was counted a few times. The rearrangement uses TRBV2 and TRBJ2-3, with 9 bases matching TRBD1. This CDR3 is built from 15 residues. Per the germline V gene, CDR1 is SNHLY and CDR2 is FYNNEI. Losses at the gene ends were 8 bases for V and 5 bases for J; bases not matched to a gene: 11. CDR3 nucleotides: TGTGCCAGCTTAGGGGAGAACAGGGGGCGAGATACGCAGTATTTT. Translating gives CASLGENRGRDTQYF.

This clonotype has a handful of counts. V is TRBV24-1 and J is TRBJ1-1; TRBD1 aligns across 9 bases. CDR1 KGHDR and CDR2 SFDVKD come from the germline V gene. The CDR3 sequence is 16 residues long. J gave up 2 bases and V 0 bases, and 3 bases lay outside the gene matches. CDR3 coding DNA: TGTGCCACCAGTGATTTGGGGGACAGGGCCAACACTGAAGCTTTCTTT. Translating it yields CATSDLGDRANTEAFF.

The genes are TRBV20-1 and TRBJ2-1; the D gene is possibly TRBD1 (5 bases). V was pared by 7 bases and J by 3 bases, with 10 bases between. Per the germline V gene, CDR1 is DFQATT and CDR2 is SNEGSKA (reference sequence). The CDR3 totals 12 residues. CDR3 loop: CSVQGDYNEQFF. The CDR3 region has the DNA TGCAGTGTTCAAGGGGACTACAATGAGCAGTTCTTC.

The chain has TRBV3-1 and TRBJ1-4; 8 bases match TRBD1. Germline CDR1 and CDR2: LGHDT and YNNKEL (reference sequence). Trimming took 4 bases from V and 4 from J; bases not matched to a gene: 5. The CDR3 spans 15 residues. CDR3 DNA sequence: TGTGCCAGCAGCCCTATGACAGGGGATAATGAAAAACTGTTTTTT. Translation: CASSPMTGDNEKLFF.

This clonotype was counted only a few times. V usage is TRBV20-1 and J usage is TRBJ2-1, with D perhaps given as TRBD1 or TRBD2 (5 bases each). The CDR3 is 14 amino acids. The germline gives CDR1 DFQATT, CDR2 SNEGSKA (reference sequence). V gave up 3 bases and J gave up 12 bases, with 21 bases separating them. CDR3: CSASPRVGEYGQFF. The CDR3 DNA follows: TGCAGTGCTAGTCCCAGGGTGGGGGAGTATGGGCAGTTCTTC.

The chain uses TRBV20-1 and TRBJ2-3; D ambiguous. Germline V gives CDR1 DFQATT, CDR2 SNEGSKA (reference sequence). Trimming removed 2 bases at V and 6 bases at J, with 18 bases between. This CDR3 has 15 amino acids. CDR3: CSARPPEAAWDTQYF. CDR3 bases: TGCAGTGCTAGACCGCCAGAAGCCGCGTGGGATACGCAGTATTTT.

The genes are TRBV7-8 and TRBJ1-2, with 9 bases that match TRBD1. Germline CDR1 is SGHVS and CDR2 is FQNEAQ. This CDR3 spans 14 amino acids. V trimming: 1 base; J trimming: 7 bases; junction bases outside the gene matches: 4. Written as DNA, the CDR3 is TGTGCCAGCAGCTTAGACAGGGGGCCGGGTGGCTACACCTTC. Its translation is CASSLDRGPGGYTF. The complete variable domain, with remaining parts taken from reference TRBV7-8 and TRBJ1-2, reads GAGVSQSPRYKVAKRGQDVALRCDPISGHVSLFWYQQALGQGPEFLTYFQNEAQLDKSGLPSDRFFAERPEGSVSTLKIQRTQQEDSAVYLCASSLDRGPGGYTFGSGTRLTVV.

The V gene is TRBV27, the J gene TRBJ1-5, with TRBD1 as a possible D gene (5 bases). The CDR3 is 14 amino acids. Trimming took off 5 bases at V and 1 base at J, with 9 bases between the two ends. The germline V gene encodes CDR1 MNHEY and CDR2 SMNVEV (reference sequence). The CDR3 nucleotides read TGTGCCAGCAGTCTCAGGGCCAGCAATCAGCCCCAGCATTTT. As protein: CASSLRASNQPQHF.

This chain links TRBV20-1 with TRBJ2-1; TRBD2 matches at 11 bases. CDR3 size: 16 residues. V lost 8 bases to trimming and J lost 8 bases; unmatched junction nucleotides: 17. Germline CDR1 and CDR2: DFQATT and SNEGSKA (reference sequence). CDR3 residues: CSLVAGGLGKSYEQFF. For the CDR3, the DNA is TGCAGTCTCGTAGCGGGAGGGCTCGGGAAGAGCTATGAGCAGTTCTTC.

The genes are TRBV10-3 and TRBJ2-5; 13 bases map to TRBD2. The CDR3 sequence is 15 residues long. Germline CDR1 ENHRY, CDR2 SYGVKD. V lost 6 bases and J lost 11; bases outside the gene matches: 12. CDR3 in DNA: TGTGCCATCAGCCAGACTAGCGGGAGGTCGAATGAGCAGTACTTC. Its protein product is CAISQTSGRSNEQYF.

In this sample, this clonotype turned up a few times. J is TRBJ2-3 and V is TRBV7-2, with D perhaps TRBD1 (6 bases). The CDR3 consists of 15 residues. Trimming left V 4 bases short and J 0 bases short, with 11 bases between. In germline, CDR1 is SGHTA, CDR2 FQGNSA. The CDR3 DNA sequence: TGTGCCAGCAGCTCCCACAGGGAAAGCACAGATACGCAGTATTTT. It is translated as CASSSHRESTDTQYF.

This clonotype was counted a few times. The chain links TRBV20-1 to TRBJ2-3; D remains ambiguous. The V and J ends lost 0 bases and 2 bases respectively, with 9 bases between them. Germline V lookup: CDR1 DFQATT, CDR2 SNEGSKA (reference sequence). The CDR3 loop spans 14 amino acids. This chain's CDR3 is CSAREGLNTDTQYF. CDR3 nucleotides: TGCAGTGCTAGAGAGGGCCTTAACACAGATACGCAGTATTTT.

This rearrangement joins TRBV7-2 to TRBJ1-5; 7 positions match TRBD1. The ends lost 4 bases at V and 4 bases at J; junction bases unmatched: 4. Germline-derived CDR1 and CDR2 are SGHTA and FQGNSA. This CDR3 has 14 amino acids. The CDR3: CASSYGTANQPQHF. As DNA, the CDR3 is TGTGCCAGCAGCTACGGGACAGCTAATCAGCCCCAGCATTTT.